Listed below are T cell receptor beta chains from one sample, sequenced in a study of T cells in Graves' hyperthyroidism and ophthalmopathy. TCRdb used MiXCR to reprocess the multiplex PCR reads, holding one entry per CDR3 protein. The sample has some 620,000 distinct CDR3 sequences; under 20% are singletons. The sequenced sample consisted of blood. These receptors were obtained from a woman younger than 45 with Graves' hyperthyroidism. The CDR3 runs from the conserved cysteine through the conserved F or W. A D gene is named only where the DNA matches it firmly. Not every row has a clone size; where given, it reads once, few, many or a size class.

clone size,CDR3 length,V gene,J gene,D gene,CDR3 DNA,CDR3 protein
many,15,TRBV18,TRBJ1-1,.,TGTGCCAGCTCACCACGAGAACGGGCAGCCTCTGAAGCTTTCTTT,CASSPRERAASEAFF
.,16,TRBV15,TRBJ2-4,.,TGTGCCACCAGCAGAGGTTCTGGACTAGCCAAAAACATTCAGTACTTC,CATSRGSGLAKNIQYF
many,15,TRBV28,TRBJ1-1,.,TGTGCCAGCAGTCCCTACTACAGGCTGAACACTGAAGCTTTCTTT,CASSPYYRLNTEAFF
.,14,TRBV7-9,TRBJ1-6,.,TGTGCCAGCAGCCAGGGGACTAATAATTCACCCCTCCACTTT,CASSQGTNNSPLHF
.,16,TRBV9,TRBJ2-1,TRBD2,TGTGCCAGCAGCGTAGAGGGACTAGCGGGAGTTAATGAGCAGTTCTTC,CASSVEGLAGVNEQFF
few,15,TRBV9,TRBJ2-3,.,TGTGCCAGCAGCGTAGCGGGGGCAGGGTCGGATACGCAGTATTTT,CASSVAGAGSDTQYF
.,16,TRBV7-2,TRBJ2-2,.,TGTGCCAGCAGCATATCTAGCGCAACGAACACCGGGGAGCTGTTTTTT,CASSISSATNTGELFF
many,18,TRBV12-3/TRBV12-4,TRBJ2-2,TRBD1,TGTGCCAGCAGTCCAGTCCCGGGACAGGGTTCAGGCACCGGGGAGCTGTTTTTT,CASSPVPGQGSGTGELFF
many,13,TRBV28,TRBJ2-1,.,TGTGCCAGCAGACGAGGGCCATACAATGAGCAGTTCTTC,CASRRGPYNEQFF
few,15,TRBV6-6,TRBJ2-2,.,TGTGCCAGCAGTTACTCGTCGGCGGCCACCGGGGAGCTGTTTTTT,CASSYSSAATGELFF
few,13,TRBV19,TRBJ2-7,TRBD1,TGTGCTACCGGGACAGGGATCTCCTACGAGCAGTACTTC,CATGTGISYEQYF
many,13,TRBV6-1,TRBJ2-7,TRBD1,TGTGCCAGCAGTGGACAGGGACCTCACGAGCAGTACTTC,CASSGQGPHEQYF
.,12,TRBV6-2/TRBV6-3,TRBJ2-1,TRBD2,TGTGCCAGCAGCCAGGGACTAGTTTCTTGGTTCTTC,CASSQGLVSWFF
.,14,TRBV20-1,TRBJ2-5,TRBD2,TGCAGTGCTGCCCATACTAGCGGGAGAGAGACCCAGTACTTC,CSAAHTSGRETQYF
many,15,TRBV28,TRBJ1-3,.,TGTGCCAGCAACACACTTCAGGGAGGTGGAAACACCATATATTTT,CASNTLQGGGNTIYF
many,14,TRBV7-9,TRBJ2-5,.,TGTGCCAGCAGCTTCGAAGGGACCCAAGAGACCCAGTACTTC,CASSFEGTQETQYF
many,14,TRBV28,TRBJ1-1,.,TGTGCCAGCACCCAGGGTGAGTGGAACACTGAAGCTTTCTTT,CASTQGEWNTEAFF
few,21,TRBV6-2/TRBV6-3,TRBJ1-1,TRBD1,TGTGCCAGCAGAACGGACAGGGTGGTGGTCTTAGCACCAATGAAGGACACTGAAGCTTTCTTT,CASRTDRVVVLAPMKDTEAFF
.,16,TRBV28,TRBJ1-5,.,TGTGCCAGCAGTTTAGGGGGGTTTACTCTGGGTCAGCCCCAGCATTTT,CASSLGGFTLGQPQHF
many,16,TRBV6-1,TRBJ2-1,.,TGTGCCAGCAGTGAAGAACATGGAACGCCCTACAATGAGCAGTTCTTC,CASSEEHGTPYNEQFF
many,15,TRBV7-6,TRBJ2-3,TRBD2,TGTGCCAGCAGCTTACTAGCGGGAGGGCCAGATACGCAGTATTTT,CASSLLAGGPDTQYF
many,14,TRBV2,TRBJ1-1,.,TGTGCCAGCAGTCCTGGACAGCCTGGTGCTGAAGCTTTCTTT,CASSPGQPGAEAFF
many,15,TRBV20-1,TRBJ2-1,.,TGCAGTGCCAACCTGCTGCGGAAACGCTACAATGAGCAGTTCTTC,CSANLLRKRYNEQFF
.,14,TRBV5-1,TRBJ1-1,.,TGCGCCAGCAGCTTGGACCCGGGAAGGGGTGAAGCTTTCTTT,CASSLDPGRGEAFF
.,15,TRBV29-1,TRBJ2-7,TRBD2,TGCAGCGCTGAAGGGTCTAGCGGGGGGATCCACGAGCAGTACTTC,CSAEGSSGGIHEQYF
.,13,TRBV10-3,TRBJ1-6,.,TGTGCCACAAGGGGGGCAGTAAATTCACCCCTCCACTTT,CATRGAVNSPLHF
few,13,TRBV20-1,TRBJ1-1,.,TGCAGTGCCAAGACAGATTTGAACACTGAAGCTTTCTTT,CSAKTDLNTEAFF
.,14,TRBV7-9,TRBJ1-5,.,TGTGTCAGCAGCTTAGTTGAGGGAGGGGGGCCCCAGCATTTT,CVSSLVEGGGPQHF
many,13,TRBV27,TRBJ2-3,.,TGTGCCAGCAGCTTACTCGGCACAGATACGCAGTATTTT,CASSLLGTDTQYF
many,14,TRBV7-8,TRBJ1-2,TRBD1,TGTGCCAGCAGCCGAGGGACAGCTAACTATGGCTACACCTTC,CASSRGTANYGYTF
many,15,TRBV6-5,TRBJ2-1,.,TGTGCCAGCAGTTACTCCCGGCCAACCTACAATGAGCAGTTCTTC,CASSYSRPTYNEQFF
few,15,TRBV15,TRBJ2-7,TRBD2,TGTGCCACCAGCAGAGGCGCTAGCGGAGATTACGAGCAGTACTTC,CATSRGASGDYEQYF
many,15,TRBV28,TRBJ1-1,TRBD1,TGTGCCAGCAGTTCCCCAGACAGGGGAAAACCTGAAGCTTTCTTT,CASSSPDRGKPEAFF
many,20,TRBV6-1,TRBJ1-5,.,TGTGCCAGCAGTGAAGTGGGTTCCAGGGGAGGATTACTTAGCAATCAGCCCCAGCATTTT,CASSEVGSRGGLLSNQPQHF
many,13,TRBV28,TRBJ1-2,.,TGTGCCACCTCCGGGACGGCTAACTATGGCTACACCTTC,CATSGTANYGYTF
many,14,TRBV28,TRBJ2-7,.,TGTGCCAGCCGGCGCGGAGGGGGAGCCTACGAGCAGTACTTC,CASRRGGGAYEQYF